This T cell receptor beta chain was profiled in a study of T-cell memory formation after mild COVID-19. The CDR3 spans 13 residues. CDR1 is SEHNR and CDR2 is FQNEAQ in the germline V gene (reference sequence). As to this clonotype: The germline gene is not matched at one end of the junction; a read error may be the cause.

In TCRdb, the 5' RACE reads were re-called with MiXCR into one record per CDR3 protein. The table lists fewer than 250,000 distinct CDR3 sequences, approximately 10% of them singletons. The clonotype was recovered from a young man who had mild COVID-19 (a few samples of this study predate the infection). Cell type and time point are not known. This chain links TRBV7-9 with TRBJ2-3; 7 positions agree with TRBD1. Sequencing was carried out using PBMCs or a T cell subset sorted from them (not recorded which). CDR3 coding DNA: TGTGCCAGCAGCTTAGGTCGGGACAGTCCTCCCCATTTT. Translating it yields CASSLGRDSPPHF.